The T cell receptor (beta chain) under discussion was sequenced for a study of early T cells in non-severe SARS-CoV-2 infection. Study-level background: The chains were unpaired, and the sequenced material was bulk RNA from unsorted whole blood.

The protocol attached unique molecular identifiers to individual cDNA molecules. One entry per CDR3 protein, called by TCRdb with MiXCR from the 5' RACE reads. This table has tens of thousands of distinct CDR3 sequences, 6.1% appearing once. Study findings and constraints: CD4 and private specificities were missed by VDJdb matching, which favored anti-spike CD8 responses.

Between the trimmed V and J ends, which lost 2 bases and 0 bases, there was a span of 11 bases. The CDR3 runs 17 residues. The germline CDR1 and CDR2 sequences are KGHSH and LQKENI. The table lists this clonotype with a few counts. Its antigen is as yet unknown. Sequencing used whole blood. The clonotype originates from an adult who was a healthcare worker with PCR-confirmed SARS-CoV-2 infection or an uninfected control (not recorded which). The J gene is TRBJ2-6, the V gene TRBV18; D perhaps matches TRBD1 (6 bases). The CDR3 protein is CASSPAGQHSGANVLTF. The CDR3 DNA follows: TGTGCCAGCTCACCAGCCGGACAGCACTCTGGGGCCAACGTCCTGACTTTC.